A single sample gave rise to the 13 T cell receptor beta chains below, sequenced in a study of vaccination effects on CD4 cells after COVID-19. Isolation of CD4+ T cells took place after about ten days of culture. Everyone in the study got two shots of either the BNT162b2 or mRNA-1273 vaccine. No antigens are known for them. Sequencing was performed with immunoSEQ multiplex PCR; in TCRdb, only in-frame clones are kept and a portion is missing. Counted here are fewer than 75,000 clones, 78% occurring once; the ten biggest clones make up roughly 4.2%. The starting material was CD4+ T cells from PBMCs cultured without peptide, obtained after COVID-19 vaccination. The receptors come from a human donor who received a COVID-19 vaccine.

The CDR3 protein is CASRIGTGELFF. Here the CDR3 DNA reads TGTGCCAGCAGAATTGGCACCGGGGAGCTGTTTTTT. This chain uses TRBV3-1 (or the pseudogene TRBV3-2) with TRBJ2-2; no definite D call. The ends were cut back, 6 bases at V and 4 bases at J, with 6 bases in the middle. CDR3 size: 12 residues. CDR1 is LGHDT and CDR2 is YNNKEL in the germline V gene (reference sequence).

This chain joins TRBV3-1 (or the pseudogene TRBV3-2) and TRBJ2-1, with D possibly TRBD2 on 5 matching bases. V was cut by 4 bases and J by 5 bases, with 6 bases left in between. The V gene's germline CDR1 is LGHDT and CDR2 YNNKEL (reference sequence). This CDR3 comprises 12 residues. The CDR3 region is CASSRENNEQFF. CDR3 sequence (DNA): TGTGCCAGCAGCCGGGAGAACAATGAGCAGTTCTTC.

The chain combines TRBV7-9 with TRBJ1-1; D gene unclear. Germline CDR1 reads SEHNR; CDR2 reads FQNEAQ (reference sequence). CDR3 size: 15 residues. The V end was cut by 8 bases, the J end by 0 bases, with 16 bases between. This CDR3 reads CASLSVGSLNTEAFF. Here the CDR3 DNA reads TGTGCCAGCCTCTCCGTCGGCAGCCTGAACACTGAAGCTTTCTTT.

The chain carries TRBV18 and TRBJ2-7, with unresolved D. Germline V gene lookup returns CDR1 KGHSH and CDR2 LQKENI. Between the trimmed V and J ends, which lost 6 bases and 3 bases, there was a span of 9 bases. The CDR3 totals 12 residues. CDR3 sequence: CASSSADYEQYF. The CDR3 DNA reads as TGTGCCAGCTCCAGTGCGGACTACGAGCAGTACTTC. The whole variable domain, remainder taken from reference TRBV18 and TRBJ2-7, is NAGVMQNPRHLVRRRGQEARLRCSPMKGHSHVYWYRQLPEEGLKFMVYLQKENIIDESGMPKERFSAEFPKEGPSILRIQQVVRGDSAAYFCASSSADYEQYFGPGTRLTVT.

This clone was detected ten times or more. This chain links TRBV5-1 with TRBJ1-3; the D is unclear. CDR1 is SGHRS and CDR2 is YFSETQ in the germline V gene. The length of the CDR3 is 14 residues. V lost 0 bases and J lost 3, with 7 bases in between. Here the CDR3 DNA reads TGCGCCAGCAGCTTGGCAGGAGGTGGAAACACCATATATTTT. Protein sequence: CASSLAGGGNTIYF.

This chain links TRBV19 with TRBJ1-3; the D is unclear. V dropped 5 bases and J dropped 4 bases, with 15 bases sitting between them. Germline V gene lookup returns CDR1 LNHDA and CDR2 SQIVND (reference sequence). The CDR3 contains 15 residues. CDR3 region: CASSAREKSGNTIYF. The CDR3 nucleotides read TGTGCCAGTAGTGCCCGGGAGAAAAGCGGAAACACCATATATTTT.

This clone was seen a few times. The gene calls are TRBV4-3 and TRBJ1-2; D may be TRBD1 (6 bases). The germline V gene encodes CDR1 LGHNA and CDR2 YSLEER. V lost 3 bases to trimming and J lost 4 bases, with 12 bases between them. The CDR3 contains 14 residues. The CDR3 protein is CASSQVRGGYGYTF. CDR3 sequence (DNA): TGCGCCAGCAGCCAGGTCAGGGGTGGCTATGGCTACACCTTC.

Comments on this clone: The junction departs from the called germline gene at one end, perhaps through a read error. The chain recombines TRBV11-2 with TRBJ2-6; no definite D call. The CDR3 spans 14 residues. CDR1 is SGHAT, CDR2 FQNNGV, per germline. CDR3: CASTLVGRANVLTF. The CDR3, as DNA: TGTGCCAGCACCTTAGTTGGGAGGGCCAACGTCCTGACTTTC.

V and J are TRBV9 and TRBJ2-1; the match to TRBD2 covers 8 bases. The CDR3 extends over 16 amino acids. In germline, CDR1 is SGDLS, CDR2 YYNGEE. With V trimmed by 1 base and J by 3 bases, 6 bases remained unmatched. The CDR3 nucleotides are TGTGCCAGCAGCGTAATGCGTCTAGCGGGCTACAATGAGCAGTTCTTC. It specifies CASSVMRLAGYNEQFF.

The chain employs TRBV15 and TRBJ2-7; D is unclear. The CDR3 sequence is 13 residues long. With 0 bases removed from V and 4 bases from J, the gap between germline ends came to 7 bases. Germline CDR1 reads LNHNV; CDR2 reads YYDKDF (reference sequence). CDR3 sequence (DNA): TGTGCCACCAGCAGAGATCACAATTACGAGCAGTACTTC. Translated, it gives CATSRDHNYEQYF.

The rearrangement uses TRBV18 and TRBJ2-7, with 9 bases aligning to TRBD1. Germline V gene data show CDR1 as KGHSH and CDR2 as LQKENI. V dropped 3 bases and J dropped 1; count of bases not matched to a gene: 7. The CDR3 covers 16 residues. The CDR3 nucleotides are TGTGCCAGCTCACCCTCGTCGGGGACAGGGTCCTACGAGCAGTACTTC. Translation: CASSPSSGTGSYEQYF.

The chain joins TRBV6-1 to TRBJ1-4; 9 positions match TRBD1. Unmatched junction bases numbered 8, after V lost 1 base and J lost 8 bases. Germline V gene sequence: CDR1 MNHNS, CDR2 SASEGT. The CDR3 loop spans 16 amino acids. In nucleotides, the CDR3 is TGTGCCAGCAGTGAAGGGGAAGGGACAGGGATCGAAAAACTGTTTTTT. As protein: CASSEGEGTGIEKLFF.

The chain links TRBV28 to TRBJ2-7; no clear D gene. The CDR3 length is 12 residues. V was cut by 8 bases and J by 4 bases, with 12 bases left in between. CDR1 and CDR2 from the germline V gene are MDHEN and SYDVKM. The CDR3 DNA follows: TGTGCCAGCGGCCCAGGCGGATACGAGCAGTACTTC. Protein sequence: CASGPGGYEQYF.